Below, 9 T cell receptor beta chains from the same sample are listed, as sequenced in a study of cytomegalovirus exposure and HLA in healthy donors. Amplification used 60 Vbeta primers and 13 Jbeta primers. Libraries were prepared by immunoSEQ multiplex PCR; TCRdb keeps only in-frame clonotypes and omits some of them. The data contain some 130,000 clones, about 63% of them singletons. The sample consisted of PBMCs. Receptors were obtained from a man aged 25-45 years in good health and CMV-seropositive.

This chain joins TRBV23-1 and TRBJ1-5; TRBD1 is a possible D gene (6 bases). Being an ORF, TRBV23-1 has a function that is uncertain. Trimming cost V 7 bases and J 11 bases, with 12 bases left between them. The CDR3 sequence is 11 residues long. CDR3: CASNRVRAQHF. CDR3 nucleotide sequence: TGCGCCAGCAACAGGGTCAGGGCCCAGCATTTT.

The V call is TRBV4-1, the J call TRBJ1-4, with 7 bases identical to TRBD1. In germline, CDR1 is MGHRA, CDR2 YSYEKL. Trimming cost V 4 bases and J 3 bases; bases outside gene matches: 5. The CDR3 is 15 residues long. CDR3 sequence reads: CASSPRQGPNEKLFF. The CDR3 DNA sequence: TGCGCCAGCAGCCCAAGACAGGGCCCTAATGAAAAACTGTTTTTT.

This sequence joins TRBV5-1 and TRBJ2-5, with 7 nucleotides matching TRBD2. CDR3 length: 13 amino acids. Losses at the gene ends were 0 bases for V and 7 bases for J; bases not matched to a gene: 3. The germline CDR1 and CDR2 sequences are SGHRS and YFSETQ. The CDR3 region has the DNA TGCGCCAGCAGCTTGGGGGAGGGAGGGACCCAGTACTTC. The encoded protein is CASSLGEGGTQYF.

V usage is TRBV5-5 and J usage is TRBJ1-2, with D tentatively TRBD1 (6 bases). Trimming pared 6 bases from V and 0 bases from J, leaving 12 bases between. This CDR3 contains 14 residues. The germline V gene encodes CDR1 SGHKS and CDR2 YYEKEE (reference sequence). The CDR3 spells CASTWGGPNYGYTF. The CDR3 bases are TGTGCCAGCACCTGGGGGGGGCCTAACTATGGCTACACCTTC.

V usage is TRBV5-1 and J usage is TRBJ2-1, with 12 bases matching TRBD2. Germline CDR1 reads SGHRS; CDR2 reads YFSETQ. With V trimmed by 4 bases and J by 3 bases, 2 bases remained unmatched. The CDR3 sequence is 15 residues long. The CDR3 loop is CASSLAGGDYNEQFF. The CDR3 nucleotides are TGCGCCAGCAGCCTAGCGGGAGGGGACTACAATGAGCAGTTCTTC.

The chain combines TRBV7-2 with TRBJ2-7; 10 bases match TRBD2. The CDR3 has 15 amino acids. V lost 5 bases to trimming and J lost 6 bases; unmatched junction nucleotides: 10. From germline, CDR1 is SGHTA and CDR2 FQGNSA. The CDR3 spells CASSPLAGGMGEQYF. The DNA of the CDR3 is TGTGCCAGCAGCCCATTAGCGGGAGGAATGGGCGAGCAGTACTTC. The whole variable domain, remainder taken from reference TRBV7-2 and TRBJ2-7, is GAGVSQSPSNKVTEKGKDVELRCDPISGHTALYWYRQSLGQGLEFLIYFQGNSAPDKSGLPSDRFSAERTGGSVSTLTIQRTQQEDSAVYLCASSPLAGGMGEQYFGPGTRLTVT.

Details on this clone: Other DNA sequences from this sample encode an identical CDR3 as well. The chain is built from TRBV29-1 and TRBJ1-2; TRBD1 matches 9 bases. The CDR3 extends over 12 amino acids. With 5 bases clipped from V and 8 bases from J, the junction kept 6 bases outside the gene matches. In germline, CDR1 is SQVTM, CDR2 ANQGSEA. CDR3 amino acids: CSVTRTGEGYTF. CDR3 coding DNA: TGCAGCGTTACGCGGACAGGGGAGGGCTACACCTTC.

CDR3: CASSQDSGTSWSTDTQYF. In nucleotides, the CDR3 is TGCGCCAGCAGCCAAGATTCAGGAACTAGCTGGAGCACAGATACGCAGTATTTT. J is TRBJ2-3 and V is TRBV4-1, with D possibly being TRBD2 (6 bases). The CDR3 is made up of 18 amino acids. The germline V gene has CDR1 MGHRA and CDR2 YSYEKL. V lost 0 bases, J lost 0 bases, and 16 bases lay in between.

CDR3 protein: CAISADRGQETQYF. CDR3 DNA sequence: TGTGCCATCAGCGCGGACAGGGGACAAGAGACCCAGTACTTC. The V call is TRBV10-3, the J call TRBJ2-5, with 9 bases that match TRBD1. CDR3 length equals 14 residues. CDR1 and CDR2 from the germline V gene are ENHRY and SYGVKD. With 6 bases clipped from V and 2 bases from J, the junction kept 4 bases outside the gene matches.